The entry below describes one TCR beta chain. This sample was included in a study of T cell changes during pregnancy in multiple sclerosis. The CDR3 totals 17 residues. The germline gives CDR1 SGDLS, CDR2 YYNGEE. The V gene end was trimmed by 3 bases and the J gene end by 4 bases; junction bases not matched to a gene: 13. Clones were read by immunoSEQ multiplex PCR, and TCRdb kept only the in-frame ones, dropping some. The sample lists about 38,000 clones, 91% seen once, with 6.1% in the top ten. V usage is TRBV9 and J usage is TRBJ1-2; 9 bases line up with TRBD1. Sequenced here: CD8+ T cells from peripheral blood mononuclear cells, sampled in the second trimester of pregnancy. This receptor was obtained from a female donor with multiple sclerosis, enrolled in a pregnancy study. CDR3 sequence (DNA): TGTGCCAGCAGCGGAACACAGGGGGCCCTTTTTGGCTATGGCTACACCTTC. Its translation is CASSGTQGALFGYGYTF.